These 3 T cell receptor beta chains originate from one sample sequenced in a study of cytomegalovirus exposure and HLA in healthy donors. PCR employed 60 Vbeta and 13 Jbeta primers. Profiled with immunoSEQ multiplex PCR; TCRdb holds only in-frame clones, not every one. The table has some 190,000 clones, roughly 75% seen once. Sequences were obtained from PBMCs. These receptors came from a young woman in good health and CMV-seronegative.

The chain is built from TRBV27 and TRBJ1-5; D remains unclear. Germline V gene lookup returns CDR1 MNHEY and CDR2 SMNVEV (reference sequence). CDR3 length: 12 amino acids. V lost 5 bases to trimming and J lost 0 bases, with 2 bases between them. The CDR3 bases are TGTGCCAGCAGTCATAGCAATCAGCCCCAGCATTTT. Its protein product is CASSHSNQPQHF.

This chain's CDR3 is CASSFGQVTTEAFF. The CDR3 DNA sequence: TGCGCCAGCAGCTTTGGGCAGGTCACAACTGAAGCTTTCTTT. The chain employs TRBV5-1 and TRBJ1-1, with D hard to call. This CDR3 spans 14 amino acids. Trimming shortened V by 2 bases and J by 5 bases, and 13 bases separated the two germline ends. Looked up from germline, CDR1 is SGHRS and CDR2 is YFSETQ.

The chain links TRBV6-5 to TRBJ2-7; D is ambiguous. CDR3 length: 11 residues. CDR1 MNHEY and CDR2 SVGAGI come from the germline V gene. Trimming stripped 2 bases from V and 7 bases from J, with 6 bases between. This CDR3 is CASSYHGEQYF. DNA for the CDR3: TGTGCCAGCAGTTACCACGGTGAGCAGTACTTC.